This TCR beta chain was documented in a study of T-cell memory formation after mild COVID-19. On this clonotype: Its target is not known.

Broader study findings: A second wave expanding day 15 to 37 was CD4+-biased; contracting clones were balanced.

Constant-segment primers were used for 5'RACE, and the resulting TCR alpha and TCR beta cDNA libraries carried sample barcodes and UMIs. TCRdb redid the calling of the 5' RACE reads with MiXCR, one entry per CDR3 protein. The sample lists some 160,000 distinct CDR3 sequences; 31% were seen once. Trimming left V 5 bases short and J 7 bases short, with 15 bases between. The CDR3 totals 13 residues. The germline CDR1 and CDR2 sequences are SGHDT and YYEEEE. The origin of this receptor is an adult woman who had mild COVID-19 (a few samples of this study predate the infection). Cell type and time point are not known. This sequence joins TRBV5-6 and TRBJ2-5; D is uncertain. Sequencing was carried out using PBMCs or a T cell subset sorted from them (not recorded which). The CDR3, as DNA: TGTGCCAGCAGTCTCGGCGAGTACGGGACCCAGTACTTC. The encoded protein is CASSLGEYGTQYF.